This TCR beta chain was documented in a study of T-cell memory formation after mild COVID-19. Overall study: The two donors had largely donor-specific TCR clusters.

The germline V gene has CDR1 KGHSH and CDR2 LQKENI. The CDR3 is made up of 17 amino acids. The V segment lost 0 bases and the J segment 6 bases; nucleotides outside the gene matches: 12. Libraries for TCRalpha and TCRbeta carried sample barcodes and unique molecular identifiers via 5'RACE. TCRdb re-called the 5' RACE reads with MiXCR, one entry per CDR3 protein. The table includes approximately 350,000 distinct CDR3 sequences, around 28% detected once. This clonotype was detected only once. This clonotype was obtained from an adult woman who had mild COVID-19 (a few samples of this study predate the infection). Cell type and time point are not known. Sequenced: PBMCs or a T cell subset sorted from them (not recorded which). V and J are TRBV18 and TRBJ1-1; TRBD1 aligns across 8 bases. The DNA for the CDR3 is TGTGCCAGCTCACCACCGGGATTAACAGGGGGATGGGCTGAAGCTTTCTTT. Translated, it gives CASSPPGLTGGWAEAFF.